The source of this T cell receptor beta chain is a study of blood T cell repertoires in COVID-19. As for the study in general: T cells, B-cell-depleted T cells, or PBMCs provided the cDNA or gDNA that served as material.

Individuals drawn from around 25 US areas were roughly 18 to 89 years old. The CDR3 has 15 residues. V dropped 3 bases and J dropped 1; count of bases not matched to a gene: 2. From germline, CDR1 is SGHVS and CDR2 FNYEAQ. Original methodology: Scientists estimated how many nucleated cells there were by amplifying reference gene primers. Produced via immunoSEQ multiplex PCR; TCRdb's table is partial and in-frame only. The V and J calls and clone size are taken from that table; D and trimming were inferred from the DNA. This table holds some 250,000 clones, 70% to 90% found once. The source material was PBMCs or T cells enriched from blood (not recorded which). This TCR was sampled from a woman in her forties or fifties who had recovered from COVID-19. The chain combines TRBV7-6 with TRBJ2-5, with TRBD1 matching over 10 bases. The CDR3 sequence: CASSLWTGGQETQYF. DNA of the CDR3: TGTGCCAGCAGCTTGTGGACAGGGGGCCAAGAGACCCAGTACTTC.